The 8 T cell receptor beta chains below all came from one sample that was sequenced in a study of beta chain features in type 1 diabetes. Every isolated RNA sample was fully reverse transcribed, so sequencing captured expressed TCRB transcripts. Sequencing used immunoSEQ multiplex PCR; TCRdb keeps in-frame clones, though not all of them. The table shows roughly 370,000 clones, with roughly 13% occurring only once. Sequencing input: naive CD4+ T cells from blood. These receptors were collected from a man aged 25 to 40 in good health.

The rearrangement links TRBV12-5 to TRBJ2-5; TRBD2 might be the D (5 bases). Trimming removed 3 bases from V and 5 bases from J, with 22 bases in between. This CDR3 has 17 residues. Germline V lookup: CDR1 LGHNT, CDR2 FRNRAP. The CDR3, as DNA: TGTGCTAGTGGTTTACCCCTGCCACGGGGAAGGGAGGAGACCCAGTACTTC. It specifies CASGLPLPRGREETQYF.

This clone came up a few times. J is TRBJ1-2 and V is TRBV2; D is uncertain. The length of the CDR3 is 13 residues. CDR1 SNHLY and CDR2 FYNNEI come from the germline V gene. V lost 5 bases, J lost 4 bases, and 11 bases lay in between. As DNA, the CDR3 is TGTGCCAGCAGTCCAGAGGAGAGCTATGGCTACACCTTC. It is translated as CASSPEESYGYTF.

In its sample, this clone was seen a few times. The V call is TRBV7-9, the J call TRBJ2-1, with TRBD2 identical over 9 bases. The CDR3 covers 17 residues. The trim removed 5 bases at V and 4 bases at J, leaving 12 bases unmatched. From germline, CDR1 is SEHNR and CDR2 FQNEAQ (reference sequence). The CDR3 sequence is CASSPPLVAGVYNEQFF. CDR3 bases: TGTGCCAGCAGCCCACCCTTGGTAGCGGGAGTATACAATGAGCAGTTCTTC.

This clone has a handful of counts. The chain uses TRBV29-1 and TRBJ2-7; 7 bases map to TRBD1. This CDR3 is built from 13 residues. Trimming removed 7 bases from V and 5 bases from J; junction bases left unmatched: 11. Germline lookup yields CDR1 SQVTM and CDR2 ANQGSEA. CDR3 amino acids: CSASLDRAHEQYF. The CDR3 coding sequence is TGCAGCGCTTCCCTCGACAGGGCCCACGAGCAGTACTTC.

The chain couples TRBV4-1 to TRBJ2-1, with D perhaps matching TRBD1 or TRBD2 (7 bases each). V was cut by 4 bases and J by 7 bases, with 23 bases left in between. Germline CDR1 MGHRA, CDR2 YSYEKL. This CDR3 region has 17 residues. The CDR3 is CASSLRGGGGAWNEQFF. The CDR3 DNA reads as TGCGCCAGCAGCCTCCGAGGGGGCGGGGGCGCGTGGAATGAGCAGTTCTTC.

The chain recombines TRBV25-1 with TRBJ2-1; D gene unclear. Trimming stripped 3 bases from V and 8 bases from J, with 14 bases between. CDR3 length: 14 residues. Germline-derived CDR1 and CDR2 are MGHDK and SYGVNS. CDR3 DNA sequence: TGTGCCAGCAGTGACGACATTGGTCTGCATGAGCAGTTCTTC. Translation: CASSDDIGLHEQFF. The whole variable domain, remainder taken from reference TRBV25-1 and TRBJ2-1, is EADIYQTPRYLVIGTGKKITLECSQTMGHDKMYWYQQDPGMELHLIHYSYGVNSTEKGDLSSESTVSRIRTEHFPLTLESARPSHTSQYLCASSDDIGLHEQFFGPGTRLTVL.

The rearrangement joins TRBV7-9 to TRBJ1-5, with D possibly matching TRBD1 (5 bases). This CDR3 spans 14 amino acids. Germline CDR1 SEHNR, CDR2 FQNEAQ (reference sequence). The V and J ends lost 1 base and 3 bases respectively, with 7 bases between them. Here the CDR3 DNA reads TGTGCCAGCAGCTTAGGGGACGTCAATCAGCCCCAGCATTTT. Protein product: CASSLGDVNQPQHF.

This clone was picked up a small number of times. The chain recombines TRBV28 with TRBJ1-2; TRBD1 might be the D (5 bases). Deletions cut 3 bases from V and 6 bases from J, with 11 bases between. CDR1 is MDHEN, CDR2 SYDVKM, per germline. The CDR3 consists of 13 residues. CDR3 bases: TGTGCCAGCAGTTTCGGGGGTTCCGATGGCTACACCTTC. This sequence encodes CASSFGGSDGYTF.